The 7 T cell receptor beta chains reported below all come from one sample, sequenced in a study of memory CD8 T cells in hepatitis C reinfection. Sequenced by immunoSEQ multiplex PCR; TCRdb stores in-frame clones only, minus some. The repertoire consists of 35,000 to 50,000 clones, with around 87% occurring once and the leading ten covering around 1.2%. Time point of the sample: peak reinfection, 3 to 8 weeks after reinfection detection. The sorted cells went straight to TCR sequencing with no prior in vitro expansion. The sample comprised naive CD8+ T cells sorted from blood. These receptors came from a man aged 18 to 29 with hepatitis C virus infection.

The chain has TRBV27 and TRBJ2-5; 10 nucleotides agree with TRBD2. V was clipped by 3 bases and J by 1 base; unmatched bases: 5. The CDR3 consists of 16 residues. Germline CDR1 and CDR2: MNHEY and SMNVEV (reference sequence). DNA for the CDR3: TGTGCCAGCAGTTTGGGAACTAGCGGGGCCCAAGAGACCCAGTACTTC. Its translation is CASSLGTSGAQETQYF.

This chain links TRBV19 with TRBJ2-2, with D hard to call. Trimming took off 3 bases at V and 4 bases at J, with 6 bases between the two ends. CDR1 is LNHDA, CDR2 SQIVND, per germline (reference sequence). This CDR3 contains 13 residues. The CDR3 loop reads CASSIPGTGELFF. The CDR3 nucleotides are TGTGCCAGTAGTATCCCCGGCACCGGGGAGCTGTTTTTT.

The table lists this clone with a count of one. The rearrangement links TRBV19 to TRBJ2-2, with a weak D call TRBD1 (6 bases). Germline assignment: CDR1 LNHDA and CDR2 SQIVND (reference sequence). V lost 10 bases, J lost 7 bases, and 13 bases lay in between. The CDR3 totals 12 residues. The CDR3 nucleotides are TGTGCCACCCAAACAGGGTACGGGGAGCTGTTTTTT. It is translated as CATQTGYGELFF.

V usage is TRBV19 and J usage is TRBJ1-2; maybe TRBD1 (5 bases). Trimming cost V 10 bases and J 0 bases, with 15 bases left between them. This CDR3 is built from 14 residues. CDR1 and CDR2 (germline): LNHDA, SQIVND (reference sequence). The CDR3 protein is CATGGGFTNYGYTF. The CDR3 nucleotides are TGTGCCACCGGGGGGGGTTTTACTAACTATGGCTACACCTTC.

This chain links TRBV9 with TRBJ2-3, with D unresolved. CDR1 and CDR2 from the germline V gene are SGDLS and YYNGEE. Trimming shortened V by 0 bases and J by 2 bases, and 7 bases separated the two germline ends. CDR3 length equals 14 residues. The DNA for the CDR3 is TGTGCCAGCAGCGTAGGCAGCGACACAGATACGCAGTATTTT. It codes for CASSVGSDTDTQYF.

This chain links TRBV7-2 with TRBJ1-1; D is undetermined. The germline CDR1 and CDR2 sequences are SGHTA and FQGNSA. The CDR3 has 13 residues. The ends were cut back, 1 base at V and 5 bases at J, with 8 bases in the middle. The CDR3: CASSLGTGTEAFF. CDR3 sequence (DNA): TGTGCCAGCAGCTTAGGAACGGGTACTGAAGCTTTCTTT.

V and J are TRBV19 and TRBJ2-3, with D maybe TRBD1 (5 bases). V shed 9 bases and J shed 0 bases, with 28 bases lying between them. The CDR3 totals 19 residues. Germline-derived CDR1 and CDR2 are LNHDA and SQIVND (reference sequence). The CDR3 region is CASLHGAAASLPSTDTQYF. The CDR3 nucleotides read TGTGCCAGCCTCCATGGGGCAGCTGCTTCCCTGCCTAGCACAGATACGCAGTATTTT.